One and the same sample provided the 21 T cell receptor beta chains below, sequenced in a study of identifying expanded T cells in peripheral blood. The method was immunoSEQ multiplex PCR; TCRdb's version includes in-frame clones alone and lacks a portion of them. The table lists just over 90,000 clones, around nine tenths of them singletons. Sequenced sample: blood. Receptors originate from a person between 18 and 75 years old in good health.

This rearrangement joins TRBV4-1 to TRBJ2-2; 14 bases line up with TRBD2. Unmatched junction bases numbered 4, after V lost 4 bases and J lost 6 bases. The CDR3 is 16 residues long. Germline-derived CDR1 and CDR2 are MGHRA and YSYEKL. As DNA, the CDR3 is TGCGCCAGCAGCCGAGGACTAGCGGGGGGTGCCGGGGAGCTGTTTTTT. Protein: CASSRGLAGGAGELFF.

The J gene is TRBJ2-3, the V gene TRBV5-1, with 10 bases that match TRBD2. The V segment lost 3 bases and the J segment 3 bases; nucleotides outside the gene matches: 4. Germline CDR1 reads SGHRS; CDR2 reads YFSETQ. The CDR3 contains 15 residues. The DNA for the CDR3 is TGCGCCAGCAGCTCAGGACTAGCGGAAACAGATACGCAGTATTTT. Translation: CASSSGLAETDTQYF. Full variable domain (rest looked up from reference TRBV5-1 and TRBJ2-3): KAGVTQTPRYLIKTRGQQVTLSCSPISGHRSVSWYQQTPGQGLQFLFEYFSETQRNKGNFPGRFSGRQFSNSRSEMNVSTLELGDSALYLCASSSGLAETDTQYFGPGTRLTVL.

CDR3 residues: CASSLAQWASGYNEQFF. CDR3 bases: TGTGCCAGCAGCTTAGCGCAGTGGGCTAGCGGATACAATGAGCAGTTCTTC. The V and J genes are TRBV7-9 and TRBJ2-1, with TRBD2 matching over 7 bases. V trimming: 0 bases; J trimming: 4 bases; junction bases outside the gene matches: 9. The germline gives CDR1 SEHNR, CDR2 FQNEAQ (reference sequence). The CDR3 covers 17 residues.

The chain couples TRBV5-6 to TRBJ2-1, with TRBD1 identical over 7 bases. The V gene end was trimmed by 1 base and the J gene end by 2 bases; junction bases not matched to a gene: 3. This CDR3 is 15 amino acids long. The germline gives CDR1 SGHDT, CDR2 YYEEEE. CDR3 protein: CASSLFRGTYNEQFF. The CDR3 nucleotides are TGTGCCAGCAGCTTGTTCAGGGGGACCTACAATGAGCAGTTCTTC.

The chain links TRBV15 to TRBJ1-2; TRBD1 matches 7 bases. The V gene's germline CDR1 is LNHNV and CDR2 YYDKDF (reference sequence). The CDR3 spans 12 residues. Losses at the gene ends were 8 bases for V and 10 bases for J; bases not matched to a gene: 10. CDR3 protein: CATGDLRGDYTF. CDR3 in DNA: TGTGCCACCGGGGACCTCAGGGGGGACTACACCTTC.

V usage is TRBV7-9 and J usage is TRBJ2-7; tentatively, D is TRBD1 (6 bases). The CDR3 is made up of 16 amino acids. The germline V and J ends were trimmed by 3 bases and 4 bases, with 19 bases remaining between them. CDR1 is SEHNR and CDR2 is FQNEAQ in the germline V gene (reference sequence). The CDR3 sequence: CASSFQGTVPGYEQYF. The CDR3 DNA sequence: TGTGCCAGCAGCTTTCAGGGGACGGTACCGGGATACGAGCAGTACTTC.

This chain uses TRBV7-9 with TRBJ1-5; D is undetermined. V lost 5 bases and J 4 bases, leaving 9 bases between the germline ends. Germline lookup yields CDR1 SEHNR and CDR2 FQNEAQ (reference sequence). This CDR3 has 13 residues. CDR3 sequence (DNA): TGTGCCAGCAGCGTAGGAAGGAATCAGCCCCAGCATTTT. Amino acids: CASSVGRNQPQHF.

The rearrangement uses TRBV18 and TRBJ2-7; TRBD1 is a possible D gene (5 bases). The V gene's germline CDR1 is KGHSH and CDR2 LQKENI. V was cut by 1 base and J by 3 bases, with 10 bases left in between. The CDR3 totals 14 residues. The CDR3 here is CASSPHGHRYEQYF. The CDR3 DNA follows: TGTGCCAGCTCACCACATGGACACCGCTACGAGCAGTACTTC.

For this clone: This same CDR3 is encoded by further DNA sequences in the sample. J is TRBJ1-5 and V is TRBV5-1; D is ambiguous. The V and J ends lost 2 bases and 1 base respectively, with 4 bases between them. From germline, CDR1 is SGHRS and CDR2 YFSETQ. The CDR3 has 13 residues. CDR3 residues: CASSLGSNQPQHF. Written as DNA, the CDR3 is TGCGCCAGCAGCTTAGGGAGCAATCAGCCCCAGCATTTT. The whole variable domain, remainder taken from reference TRBV5-1 and TRBJ1-5, is KAGVTQTPRYLIKTRGQQVTLSCSPISGHRSVSWYQQTPGQGLQFLFEYFSETQRNKGNFPGRFSGRQFSNSRSEMNVSTLELGDSALYLCASSLGSNQPQHFGDGTRLSIL.

The chain has TRBV10-3 and TRBJ1-2; perhaps TRBD1 as D (5 bases). CDR3 length equals 13 residues. Trimming left V 3 bases short and J 8 bases short, with 13 bases between. In germline, CDR1 is ENHRY, CDR2 SYGVKD. This CDR3 reads CAISEGTAQGYTF. The CDR3, as DNA: TGTGCCATCAGTGAAGGGACGGCTCAGGGCTACACCTTC.

The chain employs TRBV13 and TRBJ1-2; perhaps TRBD1 as D (5 bases). Trimming cost V 3 bases and J 4 bases, with 6 bases left between them. Germline loops: CDR1 PRHDT, CDR2 FYEKMQ (reference sequence). This CDR3 is 12 amino acids long. The CDR3 spells CASSLQGYGYTF. In DNA form, the CDR3 reads TGTGCCAGCAGCTTGCAGGGCTATGGCTACACCTTC.

This clone was found a few times. This chain links TRBV30 with TRBJ1-3; no definite D call. CDR1 is GTSNPN and CDR2 is SVGIG in the germline V gene (reference sequence). V lost 6 bases and J lost 3, with 3 bases in between. The CDR3 covers 10 residues. The CDR3 bases are TGTGCCTGTATTGGAAACACCATATATTTT. Protein product: CACIGNTIYF.

The chain recombines TRBV5-4 with TRBJ1-2; D unclear. Germline assignment: CDR1 SGHNT and CDR2 YYREEE (reference sequence). There are 15 residues in the CDR3. V lost 4 bases and J 5 bases, leaving 18 bases between the germline ends. The CDR3 bases are TGTGCCAGCAGCCCCCCTGGGTCTAGATCATATGGCTACACCTTC. It yields the protein CASSPPGSRSYGYTF.

This chain connects TRBV11-2 to TRBJ2-7, with 13 bases identical to TRBD2. The CDR3 sequence is 19 residues long. V lost 0 bases to trimming and J lost 5 bases; unmatched junction nucleotides: 13. Germline lookup yields CDR1 SGHAT and CDR2 FQNNGV. The CDR3 sequence is CASSLDPPVLAGGQNEQYF. The CDR3 DNA reads as TGTGCCAGCAGCTTAGATCCCCCCGTACTAGCGGGGGGGCAAAACGAGCAGTACTTC. The complete variable domain, with remaining parts taken from reference TRBV11-2 and TRBJ2-7, reads EAGVAQSPRYKIIEKRQSVAFWCNPISGHATLYWYQQILGQGPKLLIQFQNNGVVDDSQLPKDRFSAERLKGVDSTLKIQPAKLEDSAVYLCASSLDPPVLAGGQNEQYFGPGTRLTVT.

The CDR3, as DNA: TGTGCCATAACCGGGACAGGGGCCCGTCAGGGGGCTTTCTTT. This sequence encodes CAITGTGARQGAFF. The chain recombines TRBV28 with TRBJ1-1; 10 bases line up with TRBD1. Per germline, CDR1 MDHEN and CDR2 SYDVKM. V shed 10 bases and J 11 bases; nucleotides not matched to a gene: 16. This CDR3 contains 14 residues.

The V call is TRBV7-6, the J call TRBJ1-4; 7 nucleotides match TRBD1. The CDR3 is 15 amino acids. Germline V gene data show CDR1 as SGHVS and CDR2 as FNYEAQ. V was clipped by 0 bases and J by 6 bases; unmatched bases: 4. Here the CDR3 reads CASSLALTGDEKLFF. The DNA for the CDR3 is TGTGCCAGCAGCTTAGCGCTTACAGGGGATGAAAAACTGTTTTTT.

The CDR3 spells CASRSSEGETQYF. The CDR3 nucleotides are TGTGCCAGCAGGTCCTCTGAGGGGGAGACCCAGTACTTC. The V call is TRBV6-6, the J call TRBJ2-5; the D call may be TRBD1 or TRBD2 (5 bases each). Trimming cost V 6 bases and J 5 bases, with 13 bases left between them. The germline V gene has CDR1 MNHNY and CDR2 SVGAGI (reference sequence). This CDR3 has 13 residues.

V usage is TRBV5-1 and J usage is TRBJ2-1; 8 positions agree with TRBD1. CDR3 length: 16 amino acids. Germline CDR1 SGHRS, CDR2 YFSETQ. V shed 4 bases, J shed 4 bases, and the junction held 10 bases outside the gene matches. The CDR3 here is CASSPEGDRLYNEQFF. The CDR3 DNA reads as TGCGCCAGCAGCCCGGAGGGGGACAGGCTATACAATGAGCAGTTCTTC.

The genes are TRBV30 and TRBJ2-7; possibly TRBD1 for D (6 bases). Germline V gene data show CDR1 as GTSNPN and CDR2 as SVGIG (reference sequence). The CDR3 is 17 amino acids. V dropped 0 bases and J dropped 2 bases, with 20 bases sitting between them. The CDR3 is CAWSVPFRIGGAYEQYF. The CDR3 nucleotides read TGTGCCTGGAGTGTACCGTTTAGGATAGGGGGTGCCTACGAGCAGTACTTC. The complete variable domain, with remaining parts taken from reference TRBV30 and TRBJ2-7, reads SQTIHQWPATLVQPVGSPLSLECTVEGTSNPNLYWYRQAAGRGLQLLFYSVGIGQISSEVPQNLSASRPQDRQFILSSKKLLLSDSGFYLCAWSVPFRIGGAYEQYFGPGTRLTVT.

In this sample, this clone turned up a few times. The J gene is TRBJ1-6, the V gene TRBV6-1; perhaps TRBD1 as D (6 bases). Germline CDR1 MNHNS, CDR2 SASEGT. The CDR3 sequence is 14 residues long. V was shortened by 2 bases and J by 10 bases, with 12 bases between the two germline ends. The CDR3 protein is CASSEYGGLSPLHF. CDR3 DNA sequence: TGTGCCAGCAGTGAATATGGGGGGCTCTCACCCCTCCACTTT.

The J gene is TRBJ2-1, the V gene TRBV29-1; no clear D gene. Germline V CDR1 and CDR2: SQVTM, ANQGSEA. This CDR3 is built from 15 residues. With 6 bases removed from V and 1 base from J, the gap between germline ends came to 16 bases. This CDR3 is CSVSPAFPSYNEQFF. DNA for the CDR3: TGCAGCGTATCCCCAGCGTTCCCATCCTACAATGAGCAGTTCTTC.